This passage covers 27 T cell receptor beta chains from one sample sequenced in a study of T-cell memory formation after mild COVID-19. A single record per CDR3 protein comes from TCRdb applying MiXCR to the 5' RACE reads. In the table there are about 560,000 distinct CDR3 sequences, 15% to 20% of which are singletons. The sample taken for sequencing was PBMCs or a T cell subset sorted from them (not recorded which). These receptors were taken from an adult woman who had mild COVID-19 (a few samples of this study predate the infection). Cell type and time point are not known.

This clonotype has only one observation. This chain joins TRBV6-5 and TRBJ1-2; D may be TRBD1 (6 bases). Germline CDR1 and CDR2: MNHEY and SVGAGI. The CDR3 is made up of 12 amino acids. V was shortened by 8 bases and J by 3 bases, with 10 bases between the two germline ends. In DNA form, the CDR3 reads TGTGCCAGCTCGGACAGATACTATGGCTACACCTTC. As protein: CASSDRYYGYTF.

The V and J genes are TRBV12-3 or TRBV12-4 and TRBJ2-5; D gene ambiguous. V lost 6 bases and J 2 bases, leaving 10 bases between the germline ends. This CDR3 region has 13 residues. The CDR3 DNA reads TGTGCCAGCAGACTCCACGCTCAAGAGACCCAGTACTTC. Protein sequence: CASRLHAQETQYF.

This clonotype was observed a handful of times. V and J are TRBV29-1 and TRBJ2-1, with 7 bases that match TRBD2. The CDR3 has 12 residues. CDR1 is SQVTM and CDR2 is ANQGSEA in the germline V gene. V lost 8 bases, J lost 8 bases, and 9 bases stayed unmatched. As DNA, the CDR3 is TGCAGCATAGGCGGGAGTGAGGATGAGCAGTTCTTC. Amino acids: CSIGGSEDEQFF.

The gene calls are TRBV4-2 and TRBJ2-3; no clear D. CDR3 length: 12 amino acids. V lost 1 base and J 6 bases, leaving 5 bases between the germline ends. CDR1 and CDR2 (germline): LGHNA, YNFKEQ. CDR3 in DNA: TGTGCCAGCAGCCAAGCGATGGATACGCAGTATTTT. Translated, it gives CASSQAMDTQYF.

The gene calls are TRBV2 and TRBJ2-7; the D gene could be TRBD1 or TRBD2 (5 bases each). The CDR3 sequence is 14 residues long. Trimming shortened V by 6 bases and J by 3 bases, and 15 bases separated the two germline ends. CDR1 SNHLY and CDR2 FYNNEI come from the germline V gene. CDR3 region: CASSARRGDYEQYF. For the CDR3, the DNA is TGTGCCAGCAGCGCACGGAGAGGGGACTACGAGCAGTACTTC.

This clonotype was observed a few times. V usage is TRBV10-2 and J usage is TRBJ2-1; TRBD2 is a possible D gene (6 bases). The length of the CDR3 is 13 residues. CDR1 WSHSY and CDR2 SAAADI come from the germline V gene. V lost 6 bases and J lost 4, with 10 bases in between. Here the CDR3 reads CASSGREYNEQFF. The CDR3 DNA reads as TGCGCCAGCAGCGGGAGAGAGTACAATGAGCAGTTCTTC.

J is TRBJ2-1 and V is TRBV7-9, with 10 positions matching TRBD1. The germline CDR1 and CDR2 sequences are SEHNR and FQNEAQ (reference sequence). The length of the CDR3 is 14 residues. V was clipped by 5 bases and J by 8 bases; unmatched bases: 6. In DNA form, the CDR3 reads TGTGCCAGCAGCCTCGGGACAGGGGTGGATGAGCAGTTCTTC. Protein sequence: CASSLGTGVDEQFF.

This clonotype turned up a few times. The gene calls are TRBV15 and TRBJ2-3, with TRBD2 matching 8 bases. The germline V gene has CDR1 LNHNV and CDR2 YYDKDF (reference sequence). The CDR3 is 15 residues long. The trim removed 1 base at V and 4 bases at J, leaving 4 bases unmatched. The CDR3 loop reads CATSRGGTRSDTQYF. The CDR3 coding sequence is TGTGCCACCAGCAGAGGGGGGACTAGATCAGATACGCAGTATTTT.

This sequence joins TRBV3-1 and TRBJ2-5; D gene unclear. From germline, CDR1 is LGHDT and CDR2 YNNKEL (reference sequence). V was clipped by 6 bases and J by 5 bases, with 7 bases between them. The CDR3 spans 11 residues. CDR3 residues: CASRLLETQYF. Written as DNA, the CDR3 is TGTGCCAGCAGGCTCCTGGAGACCCAGTACTTC.

To note about this clonotype: Compared with germline, one end of the junction differs, possibly owing to a read error. The V gene is TRBV12-3 or TRBV12-4, the J gene TRBJ2-1; D is undetermined. The CDR3 consists of 15 residues. The CDR3 spells CASSLDGVSYDEQFF. The CDR3 region has the DNA TGTGCCAGCAGTTTGGATGGCGTCTCCTACGATGAGCAGTTCTTC.

The J gene is TRBJ2-5, the V gene TRBV25-1; D is unresolved. Trimming cost V 2 bases and J 5 bases, with 12 bases left between them. The CDR3 is 14 amino acids. Per germline, CDR1 MGHDK and CDR2 SYGVNS. This CDR3 reads CASSEAASGETQYF. The CDR3 region has the DNA TGTGCCAGCAGTGAAGCGGCCTCCGGGGAGACCCAGTACTTC.

This clonotype was seen only a few times. V is TRBV2 and J is TRBJ2-7, with a possible D match to TRBD1 (6 bases). V lost 6 bases, J lost 3 bases, and 9 bases lay in between. The CDR3 is 12 amino acids. The germline V gene has CDR1 SNHLY and CDR2 FYNNEI. The CDR3 DNA sequence: TGTGCCAGCAGCCGGACAGACTACGAGCAGTACTTC. It codes for CASSRTDYEQYF.

The V call is TRBV11-2, the J call TRBJ2-1, with 7 bases lining up with TRBD1. V shed 6 bases and J 2 bases; nucleotides not matched to a gene: 10. There are 16 residues in the CDR3. Germline CDR1 reads SGHAT; CDR2 reads FQNNGV. CDR3 residues: CASRPNRGNTYNEQFF. CDR3 nucleotides: TGTGCCAGCAGACCCAACAGGGGAAATACCTACAATGAGCAGTTCTTC.

The chain uses TRBV3-1 and TRBJ2-3; 12 bases are shared with TRBD2. This CDR3 spans 15 amino acids. In germline, CDR1 is LGHDT, CDR2 YNNKEL (reference sequence). J lost 5 bases, V lost 6 bases, and 6 bases had no gene match. CDR3 nucleotide sequence: TGTGCCAGCAGTCTAGCGGGGGGGCGTGGAGATACGCAGTATTTT. It specifies CASSLAGGRGDTQYF.

This clonotype was seen only a few times. The chain combines TRBV27 with TRBJ1-4; D perhaps matches TRBD1 (5 bases). CDR3 length: 15 residues. The ends were cut back, 5 bases at V and 6 bases at J, with 16 bases in the middle. CDR1 is MNHEY, CDR2 SMNVEV, per germline (reference sequence). CDR3: CASSRKGMHDEKLFF. The CDR3, as DNA: TGTGCCAGCAGTCGGAAGGGGATGCATGATGAAAAACTGTTTTTT.

This clonotype has just a few counts. This rearrangement joins TRBV15 to TRBJ2-7; D may match TRBD1 or TRBD2 (5 bases each). Germline V lookup: CDR1 LNHNV, CDR2 YYDKDF (reference sequence). There are 15 residues in the CDR3. Trimming removed 1 base at V and 0 bases at J, with 10 bases between. CDR3 region: CATSRGGTTSYEQYF. For the CDR3, the DNA is TGTGCCACCAGCAGAGGAGGGACGACCTCCTACGAGCAGTACTTC.

The V call is TRBV10-3, the J call TRBJ2-1; TRBD2 aligns across 10 bases. This CDR3 is 14 amino acids long. V lost 3 bases, J lost 5 bases, and 1 base stayed unmatched. The V gene's germline CDR1 is ENHRY and CDR2 SYGVKD. CDR3 region: CAISDLAGDNEQFF. In DNA form, the CDR3 reads TGTGCCATCAGTGACCTAGCGGGAGACAATGAGCAGTTCTTC.

This clonotype was picked up many times. The V call is TRBV6-4, the J call TRBJ2-1; perhaps TRBD2 as D (7 bases). V was trimmed by 6 bases and J by 8 bases, leaving 17 bases between them. There are 14 residues in the CDR3. In germline, CDR1 is MRHNA, CDR2 SNTAGT. CDR3: CASSPVGGADEQFF. The CDR3 DNA reads as TGTGCCAGCAGCCCCGTTGGGGGGGCGGATGAGCAGTTCTTC.

This clonotype was found a few times. V is TRBV20-1 and J is TRBJ2-3; a weak D match, TRBD2 (7 bases). This CDR3 has 12 amino acids. V lost 6 bases and J lost 7, with 14 bases in between. CDR1 and CDR2 (germline): DFQATT, SNEGSKA (reference sequence). The CDR3 loop is CSAQRGGHTQYF. CDR3 bases: TGCAGTGCCCAAAGGGGGGGCCATACGCAGTATTTT.

The rearrangement links TRBV7-2 to TRBJ1-5; no definite D call. Looked up from germline, CDR1 is SGHTA and CDR2 is FQGNSA. V was clipped by 2 bases and J by 4 bases, with 9 bases between them. The CDR3 covers 14 residues. The DNA for the CDR3 is TGTGCCAGCAGCTTACGATGGGAAAATCAGCCCCAGCATTTT. Translation gives CASSLRWENQPQHF.

The rearrangement joins TRBV6-2 or TRBV6-3 to TRBJ2-5; D perhaps matches TRBD2 (7 bases). Germline V gene lookup returns CDR1 MNHEY and CDR2 SVGEGT. There are 16 residues in the CDR3. The V end was cut by 6 bases, the J end by 3 bases, with 20 bases between. CDR3 sequence (DNA): TGTGCCAGCAGGGAGGGGGGGCTGGCGTCGGAAGAGACCCAGTACTTC. Amino acid sequence: CASREGGLASEETQYF.

This clonotype was seen ten or more times. The CDR3 loop reads CASSLGGLQNEQFF. In DNA form, the CDR3 reads TGTGCCAGCAGCTTAGGGGGATTACAAAATGAGCAGTTCTTC. V and J are TRBV7-9 and TRBJ2-1; D uncertain. The length of the CDR3 is 14 residues. Germline assignment: CDR1 SEHNR and CDR2 FQNEAQ (reference sequence). The V gene lost 1 base and the J gene lost 7 bases, with 11 bases spanning the gap.

This clonotype was seen a handful of times. The gene calls are TRBV4-1 and TRBJ2-3; 8 nucleotides align to TRBD2. The germline gives CDR1 MGHRA, CDR2 YSYEKL. Germline trimming cut 5 bases from V and 4 bases from J; bases unmatched to any gene: 8. The length of the CDR3 is 15 residues. The CDR3: CASSSRLASPDTQYF. The CDR3 DNA sequence: TGCGCCAGCAGCTCACGACTAGCGAGCCCAGATACGCAGTATTTT.

This clonotype has just a few counts. The chain uses TRBV12-3 or TRBV12-4 and TRBJ1-5; a possible D gene is TRBD1 (5 bases). The CDR3 extends over 15 amino acids. Trimming took 5 bases from V and 11 from J, leaving 22 bases between them. CDR3 loop: CASSPGGLWGGSQHF. The CDR3 DNA is TGTGCCAGCAGTCCCGGTGGGCTATGGGGCGGATCCCAGCATTTT.

This clonotype came up a few times. This chain joins TRBV4-3 and TRBJ1-5; 9 nucleotides align to TRBD1. With V trimmed by 2 bases and J by 8 bases, 10 bases remained unmatched. The CDR3 length is 16 residues. Per germline, CDR1 LGHNA and CDR2 YSLEER. The CDR3 region is CASSQLLGQGEEPQHF. The CDR3 nucleotides are TGCGCCAGCAGCCAACTATTGGGACAGGGAGAGGAGCCCCAGCATTTT.

The V call is TRBV3-1, the J call TRBJ1-2; D unresolved. The V and J ends lost 1 base and 4 bases respectively, with 13 bases between them. Germline V lookup: CDR1 LGHDT, CDR2 YNNKEL (reference sequence). The CDR3 sequence is 15 residues long. CDR3 protein: CASSQGRAKPYGYTF. The CDR3 coding sequence is TGTGCCAGCAGCCAAGGGAGAGCTAAGCCCTATGGCTACACCTTC. The variable domain in full, with the rest retrieved from reference TRBV3-1 and TRBJ1-2, is DTAVSQTPKYLVTQMGNDKSIKCEQNLGHDTMYWYKQDSKKFLKIMFSYNNKELIINETVPNRFSPKSPDKAHLNLHINSLELGDSAVYFCASSQGRAKPYGYTFGSGTRLTVV.

This clonotype appeared a few times. This chain connects TRBV4-1 to TRBJ2-2; no clear D gene. The V gene lost 0 bases and the J gene lost 7 bases, with 9 bases spanning the gap. The CDR3 is 14 amino acids. From germline, CDR1 is MGHRA and CDR2 YSYEKL. The CDR3 DNA is TGCGCCAGCAGCCAAGATGCGTCGGGCGGGGAGCTGTTTTTT. As protein: CASSQDASGGELFF.